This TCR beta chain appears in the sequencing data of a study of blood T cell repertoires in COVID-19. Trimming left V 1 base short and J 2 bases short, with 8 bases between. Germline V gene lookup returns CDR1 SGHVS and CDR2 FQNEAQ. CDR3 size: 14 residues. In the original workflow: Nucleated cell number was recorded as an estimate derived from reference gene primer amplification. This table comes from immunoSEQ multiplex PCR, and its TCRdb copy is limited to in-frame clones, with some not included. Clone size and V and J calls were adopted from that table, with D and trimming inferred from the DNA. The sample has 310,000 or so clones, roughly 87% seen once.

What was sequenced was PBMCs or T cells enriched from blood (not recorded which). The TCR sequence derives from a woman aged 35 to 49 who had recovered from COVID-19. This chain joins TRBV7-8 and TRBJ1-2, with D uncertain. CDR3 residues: CASSLEGRNYGYTF. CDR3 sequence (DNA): TGTGCCAGCAGCTTAGAAGGGAGAAACTATGGCTACACCTTC.